The 18 T cell receptor beta chains presented below share a single source sample, sequenced in a study of T cell repertoires in cytomegalovirus infection. Via MiXCR, TCRdb re-called the reads, giving one row per CDR3 protein. The sample has about 830,000 distinct CDR3 sequences, approximately 32% seen once. Their specific antigens are unknown. This material consisted of cultured CD8+ T cells from PBMCs, taken from culture after CMV antigen stimulation. The receptor set was obtained from a human donor in good health (CMV status not recorded). Some clones in this sample may be carry-over from other donors' samples.

The chain employs TRBV6-2 or TRBV6-3 and TRBJ2-7; 9 bases are a match to TRBD2. CDR1 is MNHEY and CDR2 is SVGEGT in the germline V gene. The CDR3 totals 18 residues. The ends lost 0 bases at V and 1 base at J; junction bases unmatched: 10. CDR3 nucleotide sequence: TGTGCCAGCAGTTACTCCCCCCAGCGGGGGGTCTTTTCCTACGAGCAGTACGTC. It translates to CASSYSPQRGVFSYEQYV.

Notes on this clonotype: One end of the junction fails to match germline, which may point to a read error. V gene TRBV6-5 combines with J gene TRBJ2-3, with D possibly being TRBD1 or TRBD2 (6 bases each). CDR3 length equals 13 residues. Germline V lookup: CDR1 MNHEY, CDR2 SVGAGI. CDR3 sequence (DNA): TGTGCCGGCAGGGGCGGGAACACAGATACGCAGTATTTT. As protein: CAGRGGNTDTQYF.

This chain links TRBV7-6 with TRBJ1-1; D ambiguous. CDR1 and CDR2 (germline): SGHVS, FNYEAQ. The CDR3 spans 14 residues. Trimming removed 5 bases at V and 1 base at J, with 11 bases between. The CDR3, as DNA: TGTGCCAGCAGCCCGTCATGGGGGAACACTGAAGCTTTCTTT. Encoded protein: CASSPSWGNTEAFF.

There are many counts of this clonotype. V gene TRBV7-8 combines with J gene TRBJ2-7; D not resolved. Germline lookup yields CDR1 SGHVS and CDR2 FQNEAQ. V was shortened by 5 bases and J by 7 bases, with 12 bases between the two germline ends. This CDR3 is built from 12 residues. This CDR3 reads CASSHKVREQYV. CDR3 bases: TGTGCCAGCAGCCACAAGGTTCGGGAGCAGTACGTC.

This clonotype was detected a few times. V and J are TRBV4-2 and TRBJ2-7, with 7 bases lining up with TRBD2. This CDR3 is 15 amino acids long. CDR1 and CDR2 from the germline V gene are LGHNA and YNFKEQ. J gave up 2 bases and V 0 bases, and 4 bases lay outside the gene matches. This CDR3 is CASSQEAGQTYEQYV. CDR3 coding DNA: TGTGCCAGCAGCCAAGAAGCGGGGCAAACCTACGAGCAGTACGTC.

V is TRBV12-5 and J is TRBJ1-5; D call uncertain. V shed 0 bases and J shed 2 bases, with 14 bases lying between them. This CDR3 region has 17 residues. Germline V gene sequence: CDR1 LGHNT, CDR2 FRNRAP. CDR3 loop: CASGLVRGLKGNQPQHF. CDR3 in DNA: TGTGCTAGTGGTTTGGTACGAGGACTGAAGGGCAATCAGCCCCAGCATTTT.

The genes are TRBV12-3 or TRBV12-4 and TRBJ1-4, with 8 bases aligning to TRBD1. V shed 1 base and J 0 bases; nucleotides not matched to a gene: 7. This CDR3 contains 18 residues. CDR3 sequence reads: CASSLEGTGDATNEKLFF. The CDR3 DNA follows: TGTGCCAGCAGTTTAGAGGGGACAGGAGATGCAACTAATGAAAAACTGTTTTTT.

The CDR3 spells CASSFINYGYTF. In DNA, the CDR3 is TGTGCCAGCAGTTTCATCAACTATGGCTACACCTTC. V gene TRBV12-3 or TRBV12-4 combines with J gene TRBJ1-2; the D is unclear. The CDR3 consists of 12 residues. V was cut by 3 bases and J by 2 bases, with 4 bases left in between.

This clonotype was seen a handful of times. The rearrangement links TRBV29-1 to TRBJ2-1; D may be TRBD1 or TRBD2 (5 bases each). The germline V gene encodes CDR1 SQVTM and CDR2 ANQGSEA. This CDR3 region has 15 residues. V was shortened by 5 bases and J by 8 bases, with 22 bases between the two germline ends. CDR3 amino acids: CSVTRPGTHGHEQFF. The DNA of the CDR3 is TGCAGCGTTACGCGGCCTGGGACCCACGGACATGAGCAGTTCTTC.

As DNA, the CDR3 is TGTGCCAGCAGTTTCGCCGGGAGCTCCTACGAGCAGTACGTC. Its translation is CASSFAGSSYEQYV. V gene TRBV6-2 or TRBV6-3 combines with J gene TRBJ2-7; D may be TRBD2 (6 bases). Germline loops: CDR1 MNHEY, CDR2 SVGEGT. This CDR3 contains 14 residues. Deletions cut 4 bases from V and 0 bases from J, with 10 bases between.

The chain joins TRBV6-5 to TRBJ2-7; a possible D gene is TRBD1 (7 bases). CDR1 is MNHEY and CDR2 is SVGAGI in the germline V gene. This CDR3 region has 13 residues. Trimming removed 2 bases at V and 7 bases at J, with 12 bases between. The CDR3 loop reads CASSYTGAGEQYF. As DNA, the CDR3 is TGTGCCAGCAGTTACACAGGGGCGGGAGAGCAGTACTTC.

The gene calls are TRBV6-1 and TRBJ2-3, with 8 positions matching TRBD1. V lost 10 bases, J lost 2 bases, and 8 bases stayed unmatched. CDR1 MNHNS and CDR2 SASEGT come from the germline V gene. This CDR3 spans 14 amino acids. CDR3 amino acids: CATSDRAFTDTQYF. As DNA, the CDR3 is TGTGCCACATCGGACAGGGCTTTCACAGATACGCAGTATTTT.

This clonotype was seen more than once but under ten times. The CDR3 DNA reads as TGTGCCAGCAGCTTAACCACAGGGGTGAACACCGGGGAGCTGTTTTTT. Amino acids: CASSLTTGVNTGELFF. The rearrangement joins TRBV7-3 to TRBJ2-2; 7 bases fit TRBD1. The J segment lost 1 base and the V segment lost 0 bases, leaving 2 bases of the junction unmatched. The CDR3 is 16 amino acids. CDR1 SGHTA and CDR2 FQGTGA come from the germline V gene. Variable domain in full (rest from reference TRBV7-3 and TRBJ2-2): GAGVSQTPSNKVTEKGKYVELRCDPISGHTALYWYRQSLGQGPEFLIYFQGTGAADDSGLPNDRFFAVRPEGSVSTLKIQRTERGDSAVYLCASSLTTGVNTGELFFGEGSRLTVL.

The rearrangement uses TRBV12-3 or TRBV12-4 and TRBJ1-2; D is unresolved. Trimming pared 3 bases from V and 5 bases from J, leaving 22 bases between. The CDR3 covers 17 residues. CDR3 nucleotides: TGTGCCAGCAGTTTGCCCCTTAGCCGGACGGAGAAATATGGCTACACCTTC. Its translation is CASSLPLSRTEKYGYTF.

The genes are TRBV29-1 and TRBJ1-2; D gene unclear. The CDR3 is 9 amino acids. With 6 bases removed from V and 7 bases from J, the gap between germline ends came to 6 bases. The germline gives CDR1 SQVTM, CDR2 ANQGSEA. CDR3 residues: CSVDPGYTF. The CDR3 nucleotides are TGCAGCGTGGACCCTGGCTACACCTTC.

The chain employs TRBV19 and TRBJ2-7; 10 bases align to TRBD1. The CDR3 sequence is 15 residues long. The V gene's germline CDR1 is LNHDA and CDR2 SQIVND (reference sequence). The junction had 11 bases not matched to a gene; V was cut back by 5 bases and J by 7 bases. The DNA for the CDR3 is TGTGCCAGTAGTGCTTCCGGGACAGGGGCGGTGGAGCAGTACTTC. It specifies CASSASGTGAVEQYF.

This clonotype was found once. The rearrangement uses TRBV7-2 and TRBJ2-5; 15 bases match TRBD2. V trimming: 6 bases; J trimming: 5 bases; junction bases outside the gene matches: 7. This CDR3 is 16 amino acids long. Germline V gene sequence: CDR1 SGHTA, CDR2 FQGNSA. This CDR3 is CASSRTSGGVGETQYF. The DNA of the CDR3 is TGTGCCAGCAGTCGGACTAGCGGGGGGGTCGGGGAGACCCAGTACTTC.

This clonotype was seen once. For the CDR3, the DNA is TGTGCCAGCAGCCCGGGGACAGGGAGGACCCAGCATTTT. As protein: CASSPGTGRTQHF. The rearrangement joins TRBV6-4 to TRBJ1-5, with TRBD1 identical over 9 bases. Germline V gene sequence: CDR1 MRHNA, CDR2 SNTAGT. The CDR3 has 13 residues. V shed 6 bases and J 11 bases; nucleotides not matched to a gene: 8.